Listed below are T cell receptor beta chains from one sample, sequenced in a study of control samples from healthy donors and cancer patients. Sequencing used immunoSEQ multiplex PCR; TCRdb keeps in-frame clones, though not all of them. The sample lists about 190,000 clones, roughly nine tenths occurring once. What was sequenced was blood. The receptors come from a man aged 25 to 40 in good health. Each CDR3 is given with its conserved first and last residue. A D gene is named only where the DNA matches it firmly. A row's size may be missing; if present it is once, few, many or a size class.

abundance | d_gene | j_gene | v_gene | CDR3aa | CDR3nt
. | TRBD2 | TRBJ2-1 | TRBV6-6 | CASRTIAGGLYNEQFF | TGTGCCAGCAGAACCATAGCGGGGGGTCTCTACAATGAGCAGTTCTTC
. | . | TRBJ1-1 | TRBV7-9 | CASSLVLGGKQDEAFF | TGTGCCAGCAGCTTAGTCCTCGGGGGGAAACAGGATGAAGCTTTCTTT
. | . | TRBJ1-4 | TRBV6-5 | CASSKTINEKLFF | TGTGCCAGCAGCAAGACCATTAATGAAAAACTGTTTTTT
. | TRBD1 | TRBJ1-6 | TRBV2 | CASTSQGSGSPLHF | TGTGCCAGCACCTCACAGGGGTCCGGTTCACCCCTCCACTTT
. | TRBD2 | TRBJ2-1 | TRBV7-6 | CASSPTSGGAYEQFF | TGTGCCAGCAGCCCGACTAGCGGGGGGGCCTATGAGCAGTTCTTC
. | . | TRBJ2-7 | TRBV7-2 | CASTGHRAYYEQYF | TGTGCCAGCACCGGACACAGGGCCTACTACGAGCAGTACTTC
. | . | TRBJ1-1 | TRBV12-3/TRBV12-4 | CASNQVGNTEAFF | TGTGCCAGCAATCAGGTCGGGAACACTGAAGCTTTCTTT
. | TRBD2 | TRBJ2-1 | TRBV28 | CASTYGGGNNEQFF | TGTGCCAGCACCTACGGCGGGGGGAACAATGAGCAGTTCTTC
. | . | TRBJ2-7 | TRBV3-1/TRBV3-2 | CASSQDWISGARSYEQYF | TGTGCCAGCAGCCAAGATTGGATAAGTGGGGCCAGATCCTACGAGCAGTACTTC
. | TRBD1 | TRBJ1-2 | TRBV5-1 | CASRRTGARHGYTF | TGCGCCAGCAGAAGGACAGGGGCTCGTCATGGCTACACCTTC
few | . | TRBJ1-3 | TRBV7-9 | CASSSTGYSGNTIYF | TGTGCCAGCAGCTCGACAGGCTACTCTGGAAACACCATATATTTT
. | . | TRBJ1-1 | TRBV18 | CASSPSAGLDTEAFF | TGTGCCAGCTCACCATCGGCAGGGTTGGACACTGAAGCTTTCTTT
. | . | TRBJ1-2 | TRBV5-1 | CASSTDRPYGYTF | TGCGCCAGCAGTACGGACAGACCCTATGGCTACACCTTC
. | . | TRBJ2-4 | TRBV27 | CASSGGRSKNIQYF | TGTGCCAGCAGTGGGGGGCGATCCAAAAACATTCAGTACTTC
. | TRBD1 | TRBJ2-6 | TRBV6-5 | CASDRGLIGANVLTF | TGTGCCAGTGACAGGGGGCTGATTGGGGCCAACGTCCTGACTTTC
. | TRBD1 | TRBJ1-2 | TRBV30 | CAWSQQGAVLGYTF | TGTGCCTGGAGCCAACAGGGGGCCGTCCTGGGCTACACCTTC
. | . | TRBJ1-2 | TRBV4-1 | CASSQGAGADGYTF | TGCGCCAGCAGCCAGGGGGCGGGGGCAGATGGCTACACCTTC
. | TRBD1 | TRBJ1-3 | TRBV19 | CASRDPGTGNGNTIYF | TGTGCCAGCAGAGACCCCGGGACAGGGAATGGAAACACCATATATTTT